This entry concerns a single T cell receptor (beta chain). This entry comes from a study of blood T cell repertoires in COVID-19. At the level of the study: Acute and convalescent COVID-19 specimens originated in the United States, Italy and Spain.

Methods used by the authors: It was from reference gene primer amplification that nucleated cell counts were estimated. Measured with immunoSEQ multiplex PCR; TCRdb has only the in-frame clones, and not every one. Clone size and V and J calls were adopted from that table, with D and trimming inferred from the DNA. The data show 63,000 or so clones, about 88% seen once. CDR3 size: 14 residues. V lost 4 bases to trimming and J lost 7 bases; unmatched junction nucleotides: 4. The TCR was taken from a man between 70 and 80 years old with active COVID-19. The chain links TRBV5-3 to TRBJ2-1, with TRBD1 identical over 11 bases. TRBV5-3 is an ORF, and what it does is uncertain. The sequencing sample was made of peripheral blood. The CDR3 nucleotides read TGTGCCAGAAGCACCGGACAGGGGGCGAATGAGCAGTTCTTC. Protein product: CARSTGQGANEQFF.